This TCR beta chain was identified in a study of human T cells and chemical hapten exposure. This CDR3 spans 21 amino acids. Per the germline V gene, CDR1 is LNHDA and CDR2 is SQIVND (reference sequence). The V gene lost 7 bases and the J gene lost 0 bases, with 31 bases spanning the gap. In the case of this clonotype: As yet, its antigen is unknown.

Stated time point: healthy volunteer bleed at 6 weeks. Unfractionated whole blood served as the source for total RNA extraction. Within the library, unique molecular identifiers were attached to each individual cDNA molecule. TCRdb re-called the RACE reads through MiXCR, storing one row per CDR3 protein. Found here are around 80,000 distinct CDR3 sequences, about 8.7% of them singletons; the top ten hold 1.5%. Notes on the study in general: The number of TCRs above 1 in 1000 frequency did not change after DPC sensitization.

This chain connects TRBV19 to TRBJ1-3, with D perhaps matching TRBD1 (5 bases). The sample consisted of whole blood. The TCR comes from a male donor in good health. Some clones in this sample may be carry-over from other donors' samples. CDR3 in DNA: TGTGCCAGTAACAACCGGGGGAAAAGGGATGTTTCTGCCTACTCTGGAAACACCATATATTTT. This sequence encodes CASNNRGKRDVSAYSGNTIYF.